There are many counts of the clone carrying this T cell receptor beta chain. This entry is derived from a study of T cells in Graves' hyperthyroidism and ophthalmopathy. Looking at the study overall: Peripheral blood was secured at the point of initial diagnosis, before any treatment.

RNA transcripts were the template for amplifying TCR beta CDR3 regions. First-round RT-PCR with HTBI primers amplified the TCR CDR3 region. TCRdb re-called the multiplex PCR reads with MiXCR, one entry per CDR3 protein. The sample comprises 250,000 or so distinct CDR3 sequences, about 16% of which are singletons, and under 35% rests with the top ten. The CDR3 sequence is 14 residues long. V was pared by 6 bases and J by 8 bases, with 9 bases of the junction left unmatched. Germline V gene sequence: CDR1 SGHTA, CDR2 FQGNSA. The rearrangement links TRBV7-2 to TRBJ1-2, with 10 nucleotides matching TRBD1. The sequencing sample was made of blood. The receptor comes from a woman aged 18-35 years with Graves' ophthalmopathy. CDR3 in amino acids: CASSNRQGARGYTF. CDR3 DNA sequence: TGTGCCAGCAGTAATCGACAGGGGGCGAGGGGCTACACCTTC. The full variable domain, with the rest looked up from reference TRBV7-2 and TRBJ1-2, is GAGVSQSPSNKVTEKGKDVELRCDPISGHTALYWYRQSLGQGLEFLIYFQGNSAPDKSGLPSDRFSAERTGGSVSTLTIQRTQQEDSAVYLCASSNRQGARGYTFGSGTRLTVV.